Sequencing of this T cell receptor (beta chain) was carried out in a study of chemoradiotherapy in HPV16-positive cancers. Here immunoSEQ multiplex PCR was the method, and the copy in TCRdb shows in-frame clones only, minus some. Among 2,200 or so clones listed, approximately 61% were seen once. Losses at the gene ends were 4 bases for V and 7 bases for J; bases not matched to a gene: 5. The CDR3 consists of 15 residues. Germline assignment: CDR1 SGHTA and CDR2 FQGNSA. This sequence originates from a human donor with HPV-associated anogenital cancer. Sequenced here: tumor tissue, sampled from a patient who underwent chemoradiotherapy. This chain uses TRBV7-2 with TRBJ1-6, with 9 bases lining up with TRBD1. The CDR3 bases are TGTGCCAGCAGCTGGACAGGGGTGTTAAATTCACCCCTCCACTTT. This gives the protein CASSWTGVLNSPLHF.